This TCR beta chain originates from a study of technical replicates of blood from several donors. TCRdb's copy holds only in-frame clones and misses some; the assay was immunoSEQ multiplex PCR. The sample consists of some 66,000 clones, approximately 88% of them appearing once. This clonotype was obtained from a human donor in good health. Some clones in this sample may be carry-over from other donors' samples. The sequencing input was PBMCs.

The CDR3 DNA follows: TGTGCCAGCAGGGCGGGGTCGGGCGGGGAGCTGTTTTTT. Translating it yields CASRAGSGGELFF. The chain employs TRBV2 and TRBJ2-2; tentatively, D is TRBD2 (6 bases). CDR1 SNHLY and CDR2 FYNNEI come from the germline V gene. CDR3 length: 13 amino acids. The V end was cut by 6 bases, the J end by 7 bases, with 12 bases between.